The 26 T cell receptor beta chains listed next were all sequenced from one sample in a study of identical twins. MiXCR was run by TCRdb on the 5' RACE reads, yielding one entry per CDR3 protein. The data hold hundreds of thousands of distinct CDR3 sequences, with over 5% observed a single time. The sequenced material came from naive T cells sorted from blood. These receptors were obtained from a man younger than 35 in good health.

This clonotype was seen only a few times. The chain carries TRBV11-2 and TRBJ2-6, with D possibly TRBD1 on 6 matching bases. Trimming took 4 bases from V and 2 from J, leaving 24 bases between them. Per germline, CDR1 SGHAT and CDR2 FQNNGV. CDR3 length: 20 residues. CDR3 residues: CASSSYVLGALLTGANVLTF. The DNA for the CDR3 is TGTGCCAGCAGCTCTTACGTGCTGGGGGCGCTTTTGACTGGGGCCAACGTCCTGACTTTC.

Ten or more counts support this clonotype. As DNA, the CDR3 is TGTGCCAGCAGCCAAAGGGACACAATTAATCAGCCCCAGCATTTT. As protein: CASSQRDTINQPQHF. This chain connects TRBV12-3 or TRBV12-4 to TRBJ1-5, with TRBD1 as a possible D gene (6 bases). The CDR3 totals 15 residues. The ends were cut back, 6 bases at V and 4 bases at J, with 16 bases in the middle.

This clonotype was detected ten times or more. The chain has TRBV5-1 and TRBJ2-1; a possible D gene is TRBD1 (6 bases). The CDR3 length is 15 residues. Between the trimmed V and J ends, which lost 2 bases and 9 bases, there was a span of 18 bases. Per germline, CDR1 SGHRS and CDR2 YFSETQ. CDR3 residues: CASSLKQGERAEQFF. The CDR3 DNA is TGCGCCAGCAGCTTAAAACAGGGAGAAAGGGCTGAGCAGTTCTTC.

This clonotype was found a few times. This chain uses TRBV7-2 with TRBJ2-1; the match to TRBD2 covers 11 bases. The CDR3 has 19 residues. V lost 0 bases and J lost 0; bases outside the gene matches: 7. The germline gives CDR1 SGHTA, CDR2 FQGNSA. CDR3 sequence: CASSLAGLAAFSSYNEQFF. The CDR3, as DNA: TGTGCCAGCAGCTTAGCGGGACTAGCGGCCTTTAGCTCCTACAATGAGCAGTTCTTC.

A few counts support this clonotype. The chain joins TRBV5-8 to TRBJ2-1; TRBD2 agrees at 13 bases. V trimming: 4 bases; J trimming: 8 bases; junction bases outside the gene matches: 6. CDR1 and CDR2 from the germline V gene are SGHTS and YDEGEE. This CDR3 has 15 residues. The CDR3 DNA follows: TGTGCCAGCAGCCGACTAGCGGGAGGTGTGTATGAGCAGTTCTTC. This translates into CASSRLAGGVYEQFF.

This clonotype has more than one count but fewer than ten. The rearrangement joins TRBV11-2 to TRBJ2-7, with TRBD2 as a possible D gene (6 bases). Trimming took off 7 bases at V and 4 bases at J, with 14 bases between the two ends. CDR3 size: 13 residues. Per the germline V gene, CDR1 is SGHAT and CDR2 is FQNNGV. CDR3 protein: CASTLRREYEQYV. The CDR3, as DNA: TGTGCCAGCACCCTACGGAGGGAGTACGAGCAGTACGTC.

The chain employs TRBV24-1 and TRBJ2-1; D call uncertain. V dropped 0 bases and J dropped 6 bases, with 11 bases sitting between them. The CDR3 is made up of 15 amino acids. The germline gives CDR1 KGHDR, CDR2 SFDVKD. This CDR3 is CATSDLQVLGNEQFF. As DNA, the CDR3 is TGTGCCACCAGTGATTTGCAGGTTCTCGGCAATGAGCAGTTCTTC.

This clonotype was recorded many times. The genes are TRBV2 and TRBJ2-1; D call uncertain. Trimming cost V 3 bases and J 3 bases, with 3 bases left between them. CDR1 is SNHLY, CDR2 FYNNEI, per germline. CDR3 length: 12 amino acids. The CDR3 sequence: CASSDGYNEQFF. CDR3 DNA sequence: TGTGCCAGCAGTGATGGCTACAATGAGCAGTTCTTC.

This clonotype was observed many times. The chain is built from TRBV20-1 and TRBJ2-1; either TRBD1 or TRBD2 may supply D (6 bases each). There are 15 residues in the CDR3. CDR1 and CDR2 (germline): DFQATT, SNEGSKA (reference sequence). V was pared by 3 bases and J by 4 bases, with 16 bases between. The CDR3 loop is CSASGRDTLYNEQFF. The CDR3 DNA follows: TGCAGTGCTAGTGGGCGGGACACCTTATACAATGAGCAGTTCTTC.

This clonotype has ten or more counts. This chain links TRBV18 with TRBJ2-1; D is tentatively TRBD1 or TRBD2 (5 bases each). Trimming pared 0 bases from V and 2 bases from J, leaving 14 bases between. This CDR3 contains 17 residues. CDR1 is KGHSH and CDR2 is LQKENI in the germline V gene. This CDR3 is CASSPPGQRITYNEQFF. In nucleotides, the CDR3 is TGTGCCAGCTCACCACCGGGGCAGCGGATAACCTACAATGAGCAGTTCTTC.

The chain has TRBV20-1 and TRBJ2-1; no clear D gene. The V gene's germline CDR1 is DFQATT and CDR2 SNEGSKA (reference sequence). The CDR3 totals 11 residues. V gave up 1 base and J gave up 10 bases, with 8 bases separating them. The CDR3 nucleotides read TGCAGTGCTAGAGCGGAACCAGAGCAGTTCTTC. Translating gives CSARAEPEQFF.

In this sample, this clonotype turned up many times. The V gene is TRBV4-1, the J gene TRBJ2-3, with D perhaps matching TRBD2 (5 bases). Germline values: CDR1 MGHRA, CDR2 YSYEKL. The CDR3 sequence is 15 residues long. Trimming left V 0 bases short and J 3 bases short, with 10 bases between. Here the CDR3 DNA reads TGCGCCAGCAGCCAAGATTGGCGGGCTACAGATACGCAGTATTTT. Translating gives CASSQDWRATDTQYF.

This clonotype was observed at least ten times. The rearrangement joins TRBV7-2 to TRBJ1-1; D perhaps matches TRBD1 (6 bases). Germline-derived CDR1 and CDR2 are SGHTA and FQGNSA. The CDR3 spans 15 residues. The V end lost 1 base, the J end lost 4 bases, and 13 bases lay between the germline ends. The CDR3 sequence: CASSLGGGASTEAFF. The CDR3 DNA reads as TGTGCCAGCAGCTTAGGTGGGGGCGCGAGCACTGAAGCTTTCTTT.

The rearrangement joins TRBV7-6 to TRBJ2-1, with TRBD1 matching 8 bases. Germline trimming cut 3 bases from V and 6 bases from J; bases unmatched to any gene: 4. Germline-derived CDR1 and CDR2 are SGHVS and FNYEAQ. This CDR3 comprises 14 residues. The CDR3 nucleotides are TGTGCCAGCAGCTTCAGGGGGCGGCCCAATGAGCAGTTCTTC. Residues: CASSFRGRPNEQFF.

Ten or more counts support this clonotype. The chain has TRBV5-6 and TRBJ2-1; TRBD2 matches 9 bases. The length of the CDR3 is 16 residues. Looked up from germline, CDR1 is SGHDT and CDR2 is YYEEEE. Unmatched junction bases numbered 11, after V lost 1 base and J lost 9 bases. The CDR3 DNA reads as TGTGCCAGCAGCTTGAGTGGCGGGAGGGCCCTCGCTGAGCAGTTCTTC. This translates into CASSLSGGRALAEQFF. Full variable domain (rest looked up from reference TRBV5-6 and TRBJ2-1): DAGVTQSPTHLIKTRGQQVTLRCSPKSGHDTVSWYQQALGQGPQFIFQYYEEEERQRGNFPDRFSGHQFPNYSSELNVNALLLGDSALYLCASSLSGGRALAEQFFGPGTRLTVL.

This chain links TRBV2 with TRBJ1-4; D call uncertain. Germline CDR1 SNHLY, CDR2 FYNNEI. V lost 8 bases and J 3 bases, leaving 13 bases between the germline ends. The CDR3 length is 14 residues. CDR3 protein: CASHFTGSNEKLFF. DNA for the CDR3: TGTGCCAGCCATTTTACGGGCTCTAATGAAAAACTGTTTTTT.

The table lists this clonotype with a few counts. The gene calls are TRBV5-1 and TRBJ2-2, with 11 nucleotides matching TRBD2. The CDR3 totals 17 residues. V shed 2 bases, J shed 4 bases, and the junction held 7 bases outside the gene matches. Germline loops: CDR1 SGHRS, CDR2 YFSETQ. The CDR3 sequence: CASSFSLAGGATGELFF. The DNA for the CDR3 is TGCGCCAGCAGCTTCTCCCTAGCGGGAGGTGCCACCGGGGAGCTGTTTTTT.

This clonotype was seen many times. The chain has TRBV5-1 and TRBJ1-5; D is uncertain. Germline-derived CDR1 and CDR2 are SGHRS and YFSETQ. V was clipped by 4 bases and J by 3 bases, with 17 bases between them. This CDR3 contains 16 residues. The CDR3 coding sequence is TGCGCCAGCAGCCTTGGAATCGGACCTATCAATCAGCCCCAGCATTTT. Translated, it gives CASSLGIGPINQPQHF. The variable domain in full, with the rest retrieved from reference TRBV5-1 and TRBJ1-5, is KAGVTQTPRYLIKTRGQQVTLSCSPISGHRSVSWYQQTPGQGLQFLFEYFSETQRNKGNFPGRFSGRQFSNSRSEMNVSTLELGDSALYLCASSLGIGPINQPQHFGDGTRLSIL.

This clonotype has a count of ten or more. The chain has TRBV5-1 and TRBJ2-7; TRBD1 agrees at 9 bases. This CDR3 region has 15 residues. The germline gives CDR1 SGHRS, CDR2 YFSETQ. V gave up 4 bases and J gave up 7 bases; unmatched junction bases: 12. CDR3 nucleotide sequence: TGCGCCAGCAGCGTTATCCCGGGACAGGGTCTGGAGCAGTACGTC. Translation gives CASSVIPGQGLEQYV.

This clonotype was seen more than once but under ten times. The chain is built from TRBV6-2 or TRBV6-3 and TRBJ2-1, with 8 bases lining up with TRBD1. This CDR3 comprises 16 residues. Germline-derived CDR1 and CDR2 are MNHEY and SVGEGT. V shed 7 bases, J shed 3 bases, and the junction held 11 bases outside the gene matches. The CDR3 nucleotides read TGTGCCAGCACCCATCCCCGCGGACAGGGCTACAATGAGCAGTTCTTC. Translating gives CASTHPRGQGYNEQFF.

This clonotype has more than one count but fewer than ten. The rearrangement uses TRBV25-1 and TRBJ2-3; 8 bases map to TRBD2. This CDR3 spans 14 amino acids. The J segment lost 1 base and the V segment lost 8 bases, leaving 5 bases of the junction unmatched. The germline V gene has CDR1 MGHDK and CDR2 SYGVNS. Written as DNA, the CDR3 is TGTGCCAGCGGGGCGGGAGGACGCACAGATACGCAGTATTTT. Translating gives CASGAGGRTDTQYF.

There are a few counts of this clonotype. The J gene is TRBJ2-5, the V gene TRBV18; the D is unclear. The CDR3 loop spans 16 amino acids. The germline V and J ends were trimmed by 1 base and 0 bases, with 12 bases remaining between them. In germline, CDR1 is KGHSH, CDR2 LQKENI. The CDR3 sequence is CASSPLVPGNQETQYF. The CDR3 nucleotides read TGTGCCAGCTCACCACTGGTCCCCGGAAACCAAGAGACCCAGTACTTC.

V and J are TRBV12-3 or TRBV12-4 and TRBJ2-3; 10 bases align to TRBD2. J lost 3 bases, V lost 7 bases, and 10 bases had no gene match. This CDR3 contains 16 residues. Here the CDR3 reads CASTPSSGRLTDTQYF. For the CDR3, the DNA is TGTGCCAGCACCCCCTCTAGCGGGAGATTAACAGATACGCAGTATTTT.

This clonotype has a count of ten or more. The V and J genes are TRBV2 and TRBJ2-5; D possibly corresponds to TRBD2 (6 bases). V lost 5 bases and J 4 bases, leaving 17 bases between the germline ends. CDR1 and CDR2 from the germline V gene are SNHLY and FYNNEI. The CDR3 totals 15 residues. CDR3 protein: CASSPWAKGGETQYF. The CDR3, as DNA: TGTGCCAGCAGTCCCTGGGCTAAGGGAGGAGAGACCCAGTACTTC. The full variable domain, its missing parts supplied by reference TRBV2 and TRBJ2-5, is EPEVTQTPSHQVTQMGQEVILRCVPISNHLYFYWYRQILGQKVEFLVSFYNNEISEKSEIFDDQFSVERPDGSNFTLKIRSTKLEDSAMYFCASSPWAKGGETQYFGPGTRLLVL.

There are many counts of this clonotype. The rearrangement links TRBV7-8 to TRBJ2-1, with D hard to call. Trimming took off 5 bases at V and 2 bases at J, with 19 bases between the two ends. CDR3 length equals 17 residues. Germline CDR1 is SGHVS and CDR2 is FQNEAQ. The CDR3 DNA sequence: TGTGCCAGCAGCCTTAGTGGTCACCAATTAGCCTACAATGAGCAGTTCTTC. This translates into CASSLSGHQLAYNEQFF.

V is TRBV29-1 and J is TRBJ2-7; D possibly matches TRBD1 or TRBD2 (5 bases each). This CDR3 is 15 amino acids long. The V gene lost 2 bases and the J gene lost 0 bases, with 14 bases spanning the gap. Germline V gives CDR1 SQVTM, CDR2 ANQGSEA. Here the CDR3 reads CSVEIPGTSSYEQYF. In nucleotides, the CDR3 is TGCAGCGTTGAAATCCCCGGGACGAGCTCCTACGAGCAGTACTTC.